One TCR beta chain is described in this entry. Original processing methods: Estimated nucleated cell counts came from reference gene primer amplification. The method was immunoSEQ multiplex PCR; TCRdb's version includes in-frame clones alone and lacks a portion of them. V and J calls and clone size follow that table, whereas D and trimming were derived from the DNA. The table has approximately 100,000 clones, roughly 85% seen once. The sample comes from a study of blood T cell repertoires in COVID-19. Study summary: COVID-19 samples, acute and convalescent, were from the United States, Italy and Spain. Nucleic acid was either cDNA or gDNA, and it came from T cells, B-cell-depleted T cells, or PBMCs.

The CDR3 spans 15 residues. Germline V gives CDR1 SGHDT, CDR2 YYEEEE. V lost 0 bases and J 4 bases, leaving 13 bases between the germline ends. This TCR derives from a man older than 75 with acute or convalescent COVID-19. Specimen: peripheral blood. This chain links TRBV5-6 with TRBJ1-1; D might be TRBD1 (6 bases). The CDR3 DNA is TGTGCCAGCAGCTTGGCAGGGGTGGGTGGCACTGAAGCTTTCTTT. Residues: CASSLAGVGGTEAFF.